This TCR beta chain was identified in a study of cytotoxic CD8 clonotypes in ibrutinib-treated CLL. Study context: IGHV unmutated 17 to 18; relapsed/refractory approximately 10; treatment-naive about 14. Whole-study findings and limits: An increase in clonality occurred at ibrutinib response, followed by a return toward baseline at progression.

Germline CDR1 SGHAT, CDR2 FQNNGV. The V segment lost 5 bases and the J segment 9 bases; nucleotides outside the gene matches: 10. The CDR3 spans 14 residues. Generated by immunoSEQ multiplex PCR, the TCRdb table keeps only in-frame clones and is missing some. The sample has 150,000 to 200,000 clones, about 88% seen once; the top ten hold over 2.5%. A note on this clone: Its antigen is undetermined.

This sample comprised PBMCs, obtained at disease progression, from a patient treated with ibrutinib. The receptor was derived from a human donor with chronic lymphocytic leukemia. The chain employs TRBV11-2 and TRBJ2-3; 8 bases match TRBD2. The CDR3 reads CASSPGDSGVTQYF. As DNA, the CDR3 is TGTGCCAGCAGCCCGGGTGATAGCGGGGTAACGCAGTATTTT.